This T cell receptor beta chain was identified in a study of blood T cell repertoires in COVID-19. Study overall: Italy, Spain and the United States were the sources of the convalescent and acute COVID-19 samples.

Original handling: Estimated nucleated cell counts came from reference gene primer amplification. Profiling relied on immunoSEQ multiplex PCR, and the TCRdb table lists in-frame clones only, not all of them. V and J calls and clone size follow that table, whereas D and trimming were derived from the DNA. Among some 55,000 clones, approximately 90% were seen once, and the ten largest hold just under 8.5%. Germline CDR1 SGHRS, CDR2 YFSETQ. Deletions cut 0 bases from V and 4 bases from J, with 13 bases between. CDR3 length: 15 amino acids. The source of this sequence is a woman between 40 and 55 years old with active COVID-19. Sequenced material: peripheral blood. The chain couples TRBV5-1 to TRBJ1-1; tentatively, D is TRBD1 (5 bases). In nucleotides, the CDR3 is TGCGCCAGCAGCTTGGTATCTGGGGGGACCACTGAAGCTTTCTTT. This sequence encodes CASSLVSGGTTEAFF.